Listed here are 21 T cell receptor beta chains from one sample, sequenced in a study of CXCR4 blockade with PD-1 therapy in pancreatic cancer (dated by TCRdb to the late 2010s). Library prep was done by the immunoSEQ multiplex PCR assay. Entries here come from immuneACCESS through TCRdb and include only in-frame sequences with V and J called. Some clones fail to appear in such tables; in the studies checked, an unresolved V gene covers under half of the shortfall, and the cause of the remainder is unknown. Across this sample there are around 5,600 clones, with under 40% seen only once. The leading ten clones occupy around 13% of the sample. Sequencing used tumor tissue. Every receptor here comes from a human donor with pancreatic ductal adenocarcinoma.

The rearrangement joins TRBV11-3 to TRBJ1-1; D is perhaps TRBD1 (5 bases). The CDR3 has 14 amino acids. Trimming took off 5 bases at V and 7 bases at J, with 17 bases between the two ends. The germline gives CDR1 SGHNT, CDR2 YENEEA. As DNA, the CDR3 is TGTGCCAGCAGCCAATTGGGGGGGACCCATGAAGCTTTCTTT. This codes for CASSQLGGTHEAFF.

The chain links TRBV19 to TRBJ1-2; 11 bases are shared with TRBD1. Germline V gives CDR1 LNHDA, CDR2 SQIVND (reference sequence). With V trimmed by 4 bases and J by 2 bases, 3 bases remained unmatched. The CDR3 covers 15 residues. Written as DNA, the CDR3 is TGTGCCAGTAGTACCCGGGACAGGGGGAACTATGGCTACACCTTC. It encodes CASSTRDRGNYGYTF.

This chain uses TRBV15 with TRBJ2-1; no reliable D call. Trimming pared 5 bases from V and 6 bases from J, leaving 17 bases between. This CDR3 has 15 residues. Germline V gives CDR1 LNHNV, CDR2 YYDKDF (reference sequence). The CDR3 reads CATSLDINSGNEQFF. As DNA, the CDR3 is TGTGCCACCAGCCTCGACATTAACAGTGGCAATGAGCAGTTCTTC.

This clone ranks as medium-sized (0.01 to 0.1%). The genes are TRBV28 and TRBJ2-3, with 8 nucleotides matching TRBD1. This CDR3 is built from 14 residues. Germline CDR1 reads MDHEN; CDR2 reads SYDVKM. V was pared by 3 bases and J by 4 bases, with 3 bases of the junction left unmatched. DNA of the CDR3: TGTGCCAGCAGTTTGGACAGGGCCGCAGATACGCAGTATTTT. The encoded protein is CASSLDRAADTQYF.

This clone qualifies as medium-sized. The V and J genes are TRBV6-8 and TRBJ2-2, with TRBD2 matching 11 bases. The length of the CDR3 is 15 residues. Germline CDR1 is MNHGY and CDR2 is SAAAGT. V was clipped by 3 bases and J by 5 bases; unmatched bases: 2. CDR3 DNA: TGTGCCAGCAGTTATTGGACTAGCGGGACCGGGGAGCTGTTTTTT. This sequence encodes CASSYWTSGTGELFF.

Concerning this clone itself: Mismatch with germline at one junction end may stem from a read error. CDR3 nucleotide sequence: TGTGCCAGCTCACCACCGACGCAGGCCTCAAGTAAGGTCTTC. It yields the protein CASSPPTQASSKVF. The chain links TRBV18 to TRBJ2-1; D is unclear. CDR1 is KGHSH and CDR2 is LQKENI in the germline V gene. The CDR3 contains 14 residues.

The CDR3 DNA reads TGTGCCAGTAGCAGGACAGAGAATGAAAAACTGTTTTTT. It codes for CASSRTENEKLFF. The chain links TRBV19 to TRBJ1-4; TRBD1 is a possible D gene (6 bases). Germline CDR1 and CDR2: LNHDA and SQIVND (reference sequence). V dropped 6 bases and J dropped 5 bases, with 10 bases sitting between them. This CDR3 spans 13 amino acids.

V gene TRBV16 combines with J gene TRBJ2-7; D possibly matches TRBD1 or TRBD2 (5 bases each). Trimming pared 4 bases from V and 3 bases from J, leaving 19 bases between. Germline V gene lookup returns CDR1 KGHSY and CDR2 FQNENV. The CDR3 has 16 amino acids. The CDR3 nucleotides read TGTGCCAGCAGCCCCACCACCCGGGACGGAGACTACGAGCAGTACTTC. It yields the protein CASSPTTRDGDYEQYF. The complete variable domain, with remaining parts taken from reference TRBV16 and TRBJ2-7, reads GEEVAQTPKHLVRGEGQKAKLYCAPIKGHSYVFWYQQVLKNEFKFLISFQNENVFDETGMPKERFSAKCLPNSPCSLEIQATKLEDSAVYFCASSPTTRDGDYEQYFGPGTRLTVT.

The rearrangement uses TRBV2 and TRBJ2-1; TRBD2 matches at 8 bases. CDR1 SNHLY and CDR2 FYNNEI come from the germline V gene. J gave up 10 bases and V 1 base, and 0 bases lay outside the gene matches. The CDR3 spans 12 residues. CDR3 region: CASSEGGGEQFF. DNA of the CDR3: TGTGCCAGCAGTGAAGGCGGGGGGGAGCAGTTCTTC. Filled out from reference TRBV2 and TRBJ2-1, the complete variable domain reads EPEVTQTPSHQVTQMGQEVILRCVPISNHLYFYWYRQILGQKVEFLVSFYNNEISEKSEIFDDQFSVERPDGSNFTLKIRSTKLEDSAMYFCASSEGGGEQFFGPGTRLTVL.

This clone was counted a few times. The rearrangement links TRBV28 to TRBJ1-2; unclear D gene. This CDR3 contains 14 residues. Germline CDR1 is MDHEN and CDR2 is SYDVKM. The V gene lost 5 bases and the J gene lost 7 bases, with 17 bases spanning the gap. Here the CDR3 DNA reads TGTGCCAGCAGTACGCCTACCCGACCGGGTGGCTACACCTTC. It yields the protein CASSTPTRPGGYTF.

V and J are TRBV30 and TRBJ2-5; 10 bases map to TRBD2. The ends lost 0 bases at V and 0 bases at J; junction bases unmatched: 1. This CDR3 has 15 residues. Germline CDR1 is GTSNPN and CDR2 is SVGIG (reference sequence). The CDR3 sequence is CAWSVTSGDQETQYF. The CDR3 region has the DNA TGTGCCTGGAGTGTCACTAGCGGGGACCAAGAGACCCAGTACTTC.

This clone was picked up a small number of times. The rearrangement links TRBV6-8 to TRBJ1-5, with D possibly TRBD1 on 6 matching bases. CDR1 MNHGY and CDR2 SAAAGT come from the germline V gene. The V and J ends lost 5 bases and 3 bases respectively, with 14 bases between them. The CDR3 is 15 residues long. CDR3 protein: CASSDGSGANQPQHF. The CDR3, as DNA: TGTGCCAGCAGTGATGGTTCAGGGGCCAATCAGCCCCAGCATTTT.

This clone occurred a few times. This chain connects TRBV14 to TRBJ2-2; TRBD2 matches at 10 bases. This CDR3 has 17 amino acids. The ends lost 3 bases at V and 6 bases at J; junction bases unmatched: 10. From germline, CDR1 is SGHDN and CDR2 FVKESK. The CDR3 is CASSQEAGGRSAGELFF. CDR3 bases: TGTGCCAGCAGCCAGGAAGCGGGAGGGCGATCGGCCGGGGAGCTGTTTTTT.

A word on this clone: At one end, the junction sequence differs from germline, possibly due to a read error. This chain joins TRBV18 and TRBJ2-1; TRBD2 aligns across 10 bases. The germline gives CDR1 KGHSH, CDR2 LQKENI. This CDR3 is built from 15 residues. The DNA of the CDR3 is TGTACCAGCTCACCCATAGCGGGAGGTGGGCATGAGCAGTTCTTC. It yields the protein CTSSPIAGGGHEQFF.

The V gene is TRBV19, the J gene TRBJ2-3, with D tentatively TRBD2 (5 bases). The CDR3 is 11 residues long. V was trimmed by 9 bases and J by 5 bases, leaving 9 bases between them. Germline V CDR1 and CDR2: LNHDA, SQIVND (reference sequence). The CDR3 DNA reads TGTGCCAGCAACCGGGGAGATACGCAGTATTTT. It translates to CASNRGDTQYF.

The V gene is TRBV18, the J gene TRBJ1-4; no firm D call. The CDR3 extends over 15 amino acids. V was trimmed by 1 base and J by 4 bases, leaving 10 bases between them. Per germline, CDR1 KGHSH and CDR2 LQKENI. The CDR3 reads CASSPLGRFNEKLFF. DNA of the CDR3: TGTGCCAGCTCACCACTTGGGCGGTTTAATGAAAAACTGTTTTTT.

This clone appeared a single time. The V gene is TRBV18, the J gene TRBJ2-2; unclear D gene. The V and J ends lost 0 bases and 4 bases respectively, with 9 bases between them. CDR3 length: 15 amino acids. Germline V gene data show CDR1 as KGHSH and CDR2 as LQKENI. CDR3 DNA: TGTGCCAGCTCACCACCGACCAGAAGCACCGGGGAGCTGTTTTTT. Protein sequence: CASSPPTRSTGELFF. The whole variable domain, remainder taken from reference TRBV18 and TRBJ2-2, is NAGVMQNPRHLVRRRGQEARLRCSPMKGHSHVYWYRQLPEEGLKFMVYLQKENIIDESGMPKERFSAEFPKEGPSILRIQQVVRGDSAAYFCASSPPTRSTGELFFGEGSRLTVL.

This clone is medium-sized in the sample. J is TRBJ2-7 and V is TRBV29-1, with 9 bases identical to TRBD1. The CDR3 length is 13 residues. The V gene's germline CDR1 is SQVTM and CDR2 ANQGSEA. J gave up 1 base and V 7 bases, and 5 bases lay outside the gene matches. CDR3 bases: TGCAGCGCCGGACAGGGGAGGTCCTACGAGCAGTACTTC. Amino acid sequence: CSAGQGRSYEQYF.

This clone was seen a few times. This sequence joins TRBV19 and TRBJ2-7, with 12 bases matching TRBD2. J was trimmed by 5 bases and V by 6 bases; bases with no gene match: 8. This CDR3 has 15 residues. Germline V gives CDR1 LNHDA, CDR2 SQIVND (reference sequence). The CDR3 DNA sequence: TGTGCCAGTAGAGAGACTAGCGGGAGTCTCAACGAGCAGTACTTC. This translates into CASRETSGSLNEQYF.

The table lists this clone with a few counts. The chain links TRBV9 to TRBJ2-1; D gene ambiguous. This CDR3 is built from 14 residues. The germline gives CDR1 SGDLS, CDR2 YYNGEE. With 5 bases removed from V and 7 bases from J, the gap between germline ends came to 16 bases. The CDR3 DNA reads TGTGCCAGCAGTGGGCTGGGGTCGGGTAATGAGCAGTTCTTC. Protein sequence: CASSGLGSGNEQFF.

This chain joins TRBV14 and TRBJ2-5, with TRBD1 identical over 8 bases. With 3 bases clipped from V and 2 bases from J, the junction kept 8 bases outside the gene matches. Germline V lookup: CDR1 SGHDN, CDR2 FVKESK. The CDR3 is made up of 16 amino acids. CDR3 DNA: TGTGCCAGCAGCCATGTAATAGGGACAGGACAAGAGACCCAGTACTTC. Translated: CASSHVIGTGQETQYF.